The following is a TCR beta chain sequence with its context. What it binds is unknown. Trimming left V 3 bases short and J 8 bases short, with 16 bases between. The CDR3 contains 14 residues. The V gene's germline CDR1 is SGHTA and CDR2 FQGNSA. It was at deep level that the assay was run. Method: immunoSEQ multiplex PCR; TCRdb's copy keeps in-frame clones and lacks some. The data show nearly 1 million clones, approximately 76% seen once. This sample stems from a study of shared clonotypes between healthy human individuals. The study, taken as a whole, reports: When compared with the clonotypes that were shared by all four sorted-subset donors, the non-shared clonotypes turned out to have lower generation probabilities.

Sequencing was done on a sample of memory CD4+ T cells sorted from blood. Stated subset: CD45RA-negative fraction. The receptor was derived from a man between 18 and 29 years old in good health. The rearrangement uses TRBV7-2 and TRBJ1-2, with a weak D call TRBD1 (5 bases). For the CDR3, the DNA is TGTGCCAGCAGCTTCGCCGGGACCCCTAGGGGCTACACCTTC. It yields the protein CASSFAGTPRGYTF.